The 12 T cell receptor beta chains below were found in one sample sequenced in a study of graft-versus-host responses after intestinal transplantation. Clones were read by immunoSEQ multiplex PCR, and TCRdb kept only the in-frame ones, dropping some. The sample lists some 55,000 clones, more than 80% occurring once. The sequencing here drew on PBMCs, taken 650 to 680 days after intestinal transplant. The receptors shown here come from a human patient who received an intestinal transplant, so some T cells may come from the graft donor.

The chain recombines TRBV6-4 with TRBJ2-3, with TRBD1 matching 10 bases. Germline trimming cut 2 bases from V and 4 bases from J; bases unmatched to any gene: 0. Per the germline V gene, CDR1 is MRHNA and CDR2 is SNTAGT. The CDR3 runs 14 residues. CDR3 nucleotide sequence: TGTGCCAGCAGTGACGGACAGGGGGCAGATACGCAGTATTTT. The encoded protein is CASSDGQGADTQYF.

The CDR3 nucleotides are TGTGCCAGCAGGCTGTCCGGGCTTAACACCGGGGAGCTGTTTTTT. Residues: CASRLSGLNTGELFF. This chain connects TRBV6-5 to TRBJ2-2; D is uncertain. The CDR3 runs to 15 residues. V was trimmed by 6 bases and J by 2 bases, leaving 13 bases between them. The germline gives CDR1 MNHEY, CDR2 SVGAGI.

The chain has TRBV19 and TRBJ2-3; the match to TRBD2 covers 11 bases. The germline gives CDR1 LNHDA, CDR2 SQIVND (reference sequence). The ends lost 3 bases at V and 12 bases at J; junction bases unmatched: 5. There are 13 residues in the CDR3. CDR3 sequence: CASSIGLAGGQYF. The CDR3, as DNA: TGTGCCAGTAGTATCGGGCTAGCGGGGGGTCAGTATTTT.

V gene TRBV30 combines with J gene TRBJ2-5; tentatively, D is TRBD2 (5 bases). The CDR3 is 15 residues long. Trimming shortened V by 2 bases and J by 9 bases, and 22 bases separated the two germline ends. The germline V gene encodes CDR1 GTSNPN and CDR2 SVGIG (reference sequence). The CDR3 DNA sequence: TGTGCCTGGAGTCCACCTCCCCTACTAGGCTCGGCCCAGTACTTC. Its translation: CAWSPPPLLGSAQYF.

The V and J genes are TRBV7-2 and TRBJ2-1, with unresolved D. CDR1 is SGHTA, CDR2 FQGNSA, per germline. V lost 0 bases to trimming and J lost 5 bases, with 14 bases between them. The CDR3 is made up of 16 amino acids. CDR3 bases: TGTGCCAGCAGCTTAGCATCCCGGACCCTAAACAATGAGCAGTTCTTC. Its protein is CASSLASRTLNNEQFF.

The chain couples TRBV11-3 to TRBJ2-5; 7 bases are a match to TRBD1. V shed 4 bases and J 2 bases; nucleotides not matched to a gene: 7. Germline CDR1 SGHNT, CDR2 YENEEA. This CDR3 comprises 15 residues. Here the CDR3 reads CASSSIQGTQETQYF. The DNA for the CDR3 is TGTGCCAGCAGCTCAATACAGGGGACACAAGAGACCCAGTACTTC.

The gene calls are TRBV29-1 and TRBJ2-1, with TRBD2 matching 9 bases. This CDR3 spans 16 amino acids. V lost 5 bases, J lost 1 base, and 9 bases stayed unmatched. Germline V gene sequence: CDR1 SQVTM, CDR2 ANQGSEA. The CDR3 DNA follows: TGCAGCGTTCGGGGACTAGCCGGTGTGTCCTACAATGAGCAGTTCTTC. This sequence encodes CSVRGLAGVSYNEQFF.

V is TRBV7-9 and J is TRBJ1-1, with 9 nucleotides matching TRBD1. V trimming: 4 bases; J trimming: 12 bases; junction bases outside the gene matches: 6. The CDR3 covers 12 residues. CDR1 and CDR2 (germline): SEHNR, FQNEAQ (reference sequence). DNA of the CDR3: TGTGCCAGCAGCTCAACGGGGACAGGGCCTTTCTTT. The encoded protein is CASSSTGTGPFF.

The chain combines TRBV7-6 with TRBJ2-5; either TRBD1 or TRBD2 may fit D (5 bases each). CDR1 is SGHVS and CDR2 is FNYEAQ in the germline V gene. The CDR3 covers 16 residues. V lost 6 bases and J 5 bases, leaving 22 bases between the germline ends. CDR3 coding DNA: TGTGCCAGCAGTCGAGGGTCGCCGGACGGGACGGAGACCCAGTACTTC. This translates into CASSRGSPDGTETQYF.

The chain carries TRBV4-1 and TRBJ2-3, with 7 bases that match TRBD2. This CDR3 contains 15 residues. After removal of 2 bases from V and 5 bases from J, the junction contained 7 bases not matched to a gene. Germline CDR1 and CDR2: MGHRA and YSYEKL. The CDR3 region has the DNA TGCGCCAGCAGCCAAACAGGCTGGGGGGGAGATACGCAGTATTTT. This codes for CASSQTGWGGDTQYF.

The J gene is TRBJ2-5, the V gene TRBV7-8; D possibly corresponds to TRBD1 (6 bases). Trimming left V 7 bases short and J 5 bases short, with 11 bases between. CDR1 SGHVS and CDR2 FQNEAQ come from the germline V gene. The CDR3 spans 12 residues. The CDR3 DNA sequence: TGTGCCAGCAAGGATAGGGGGGAGACCCAGTACTTC. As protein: CASKDRGETQYF.

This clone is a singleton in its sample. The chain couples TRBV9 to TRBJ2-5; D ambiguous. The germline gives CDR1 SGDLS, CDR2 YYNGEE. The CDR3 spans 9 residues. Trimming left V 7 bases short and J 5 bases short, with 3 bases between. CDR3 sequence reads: CASGETQYF. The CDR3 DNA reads TGTGCCAGCGGTGAGACCCAGTACTTC.